Shown below are 7 T cell receptor beta chains from a single sample sequenced in a study of T cell responses to AZD1222 COVID-19 vaccine (dated by TCRdb to the early 2020s). This specimen's time point label, per the study, means: baseline before first vaccination. Library preparation used the immunoSEQ multiplex PCR assay. This is the immuneACCESS table as TCRdb keeps it, with only in-frame sequences that have V and J called. A part of the clones is gone; compared with another copy, unresolved V genes explain less than half, and the rest is unexplained. This sample gives some 100,000 clones in total; about nine tenths of them show up just once. The ten largest clones add up to around 4.8% of the sample. This specimen consisted of peripheral blood, obtained on day 0 of AZD1222 vaccination. The receptors derive from an adult in good health.

V and J are TRBV7-8 and TRBJ2-1; D is uncertain. Germline V gene lookup returns CDR1 SGHVS and CDR2 FQNEAQ. The CDR3 loop spans 13 amino acids. V lost 5 bases to trimming and J lost 7 bases, with 12 bases between them. The CDR3 spells CASSVRVLNEQFF. CDR3 nucleotides: TGTGCCAGCAGCGTCCGGGTTCTGAATGAGCAGTTCTTC.

The rearrangement joins TRBV28 to TRBJ1-5, with D tentatively TRBD1 (6 bases). Germline V gene sequence: CDR1 MDHEN, CDR2 SYDVKM. The CDR3 length is 14 residues. Trimming pared 4 bases from V and 6 bases from J, leaving 13 bases between. CDR3 DNA sequence: TGTGCCAGCAGTTGGGGGGCGGTCGGTCAGCCCCAGCATTTT. Translation gives CASSWGAVGQPQHF.

The chain employs TRBV29-1 and TRBJ1-1; no clear D gene. The CDR3 sequence is 11 residues long. Germline CDR1 reads SQVTM; CDR2 reads ANQGSEA. V lost 3 bases to trimming and J lost 4 bases, with 6 bases between them. The CDR3 bases are TGCAGCGTTGACAAGGGCACTGAAGCTTTCTTT. Protein product: CSVDKGTEAFF. The complete variable domain, with remaining parts taken from reference TRBV29-1 and TRBJ1-1, reads SAVISQKPSRDICQRGTSLTIQCQVDSQVTMMFWYRQQPGQSLTLIATANQGSEATYESGFVIDKFPISRPNLTFSTLTVSNMSPEDSSIYLCSVDKGTEAFFGQGTRLTVV.

The chain has TRBV5-1 and TRBJ1-1; no definite D call. The germline gives CDR1 SGHRS, CDR2 YFSETQ. The CDR3 runs to 16 residues. Trimming stripped 0 bases from V and 1 base from J, with 13 bases between. The CDR3 reads CASSLAGGFGNTEAFF. As DNA, the CDR3 is TGCGCCAGCAGCTTGGCAGGTGGATTTGGGAACACTGAAGCTTTCTTT.

V is TRBV19 and J is TRBJ2-1; weak D call: TRBD2 (5 bases). V was cut by 2 bases and J by 9 bases, with 14 bases left in between. The CDR3 length is 14 residues. Per germline, CDR1 LNHDA and CDR2 SQIVND (reference sequence). DNA of the CDR3: TGTGCCAGTAGTATATGGTCAGAGGGAAGTGAGCAGTTCTTC. Translating it yields CASSIWSEGSEQFF.

The sample holds one count of this clone. The CDR3 loop is CAWLTGNTGELFF. CDR3 nucleotide sequence: TGTGCCTGGTTGACAGGGAACACCGGGGAGCTGTTTTTT. The J gene is TRBJ2-2, the V gene TRBV30; D possibly corresponds to TRBD1 (6 bases). This CDR3 comprises 13 residues. Germline values: CDR1 GTSNPN, CDR2 SVGIG (reference sequence). V lost 5 bases and J 1 base, leaving 8 bases between the germline ends. Full variable domain (outside the CDR3, taken from reference TRBV30 and TRBJ2-2): SQTIHQWPATLVQPVGSPLSLECTVEGTSNPNLYWYRQAAGRGLQLLFYSVGIGQISSEVPQNLSASRPQDRQFILSSKKLLLSDSGFYLCAWLTGNTGELFFGEGSRLTVL.

J is TRBJ1-5 and V is TRBV27; weak D call: TRBD1 (6 bases). V dropped 3 bases and J dropped 0 bases, with 9 bases sitting between them. The CDR3 loop spans 15 amino acids. Germline V gene data show CDR1 as MNHEY and CDR2 as SMNVEV (reference sequence). The chain's CDR3 is CASSLYRASNQPQHF. In nucleotides, the CDR3 is TGTGCCAGCAGTTTGTACAGGGCTAGCAATCAGCCCCAGCATTTT.